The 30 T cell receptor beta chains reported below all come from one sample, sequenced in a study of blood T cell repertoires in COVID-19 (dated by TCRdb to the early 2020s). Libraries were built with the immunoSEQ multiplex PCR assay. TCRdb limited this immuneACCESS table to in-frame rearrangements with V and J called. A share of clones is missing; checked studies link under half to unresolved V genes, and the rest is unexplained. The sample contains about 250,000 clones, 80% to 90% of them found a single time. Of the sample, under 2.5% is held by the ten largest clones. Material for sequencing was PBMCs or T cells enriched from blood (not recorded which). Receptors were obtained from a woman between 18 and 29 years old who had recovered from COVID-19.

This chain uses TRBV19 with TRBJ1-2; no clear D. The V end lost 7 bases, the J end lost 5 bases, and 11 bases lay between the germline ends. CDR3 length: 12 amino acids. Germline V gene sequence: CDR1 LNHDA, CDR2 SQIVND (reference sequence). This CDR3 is CASKRMRYGYTF. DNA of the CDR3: TGTGCCAGTAAGAGGATGCGGTATGGCTACACCTTC. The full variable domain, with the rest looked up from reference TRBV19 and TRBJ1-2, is DGGITQSPKYLFRKEGQNVTLSCEQNLNHDAMYWYRQDPGQGLRLIYYSQIVNDFQKGDIAEGYSVSREKKESFPLTVTSAQKNPTAFYLCASKRMRYGYTFGSGTRLTVV.

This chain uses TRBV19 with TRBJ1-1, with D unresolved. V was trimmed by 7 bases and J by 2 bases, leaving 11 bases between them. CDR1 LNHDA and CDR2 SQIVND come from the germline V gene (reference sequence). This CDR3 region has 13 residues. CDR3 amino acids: CASTTAINTEAFF. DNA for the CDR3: TGTGCCAGTACTACAGCCATTAACACTGAAGCTTTCTTT. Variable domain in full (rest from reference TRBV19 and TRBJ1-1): DGGITQSPKYLFRKEGQNVTLSCEQNLNHDAMYWYRQDPGQGLRLIYYSQIVNDFQKGDIAEGYSVSREKKESFPLTVTSAQKNPTAFYLCASTTAINTEAFFGQGTRLTVV.

CDR3 bases: TGTGCCAGCAGCCCCCGACAGGGAATGGGGGATACGCAGTATTTT. Translating it yields CASSPRQGMGDTQYF. This chain uses TRBV3-1 (or the pseudogene TRBV3-2) with TRBJ2-3; 7 bases agree with TRBD1. The CDR3 covers 15 residues. Germline trimming cut 4 bases from V and 6 bases from J; bases unmatched to any gene: 10. CDR1 is LGHDT, CDR2 YNNKEL, per germline (reference sequence).

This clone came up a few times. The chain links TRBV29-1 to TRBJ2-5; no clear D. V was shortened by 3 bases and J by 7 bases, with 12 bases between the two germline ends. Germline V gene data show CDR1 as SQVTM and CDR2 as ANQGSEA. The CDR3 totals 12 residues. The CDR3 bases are TGCAGCGTTGAGCGAGACTTAGGGACCCAGTACTTC. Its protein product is CSVERDLGTQYF.

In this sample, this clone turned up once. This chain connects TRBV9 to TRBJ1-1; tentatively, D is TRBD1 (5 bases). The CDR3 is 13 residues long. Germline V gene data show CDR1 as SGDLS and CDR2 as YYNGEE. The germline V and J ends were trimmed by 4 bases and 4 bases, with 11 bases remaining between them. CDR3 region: CASSPFRGTEAFF. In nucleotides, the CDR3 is TGTGCCAGCAGCCCTTTTAGGGGCACTGAAGCTTTCTTT.

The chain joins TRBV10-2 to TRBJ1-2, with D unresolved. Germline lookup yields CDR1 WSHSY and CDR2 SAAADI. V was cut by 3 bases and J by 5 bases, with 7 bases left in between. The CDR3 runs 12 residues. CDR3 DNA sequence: TGCGCCAGCAGTGACACCGGGTATGGCTACACCTTC. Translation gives CASSDTGYGYTF.

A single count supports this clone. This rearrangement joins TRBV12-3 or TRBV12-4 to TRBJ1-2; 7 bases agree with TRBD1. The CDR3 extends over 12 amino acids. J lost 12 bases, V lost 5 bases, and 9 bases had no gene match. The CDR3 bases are TGTGCCAGCAGTCAACCCGACAGGGCCCACACCTTC. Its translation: CASSQPDRAHTF.

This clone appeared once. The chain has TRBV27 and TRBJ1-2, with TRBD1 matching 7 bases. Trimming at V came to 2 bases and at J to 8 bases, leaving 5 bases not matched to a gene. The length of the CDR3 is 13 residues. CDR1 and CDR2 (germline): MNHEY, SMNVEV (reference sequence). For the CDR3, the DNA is TGTGCCAGCAGTTTAAGGGGGCTGGGCGGCTACACCTTC. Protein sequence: CASSLRGLGGYTF.

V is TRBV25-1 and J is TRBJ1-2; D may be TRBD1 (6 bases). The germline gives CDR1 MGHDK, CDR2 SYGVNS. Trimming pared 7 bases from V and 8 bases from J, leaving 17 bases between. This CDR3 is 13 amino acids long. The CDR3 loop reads CASTQKGGRGYTF. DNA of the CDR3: TGTGCCAGCACGCAAAAGGGGGGGCGAGGCTACACCTTC.

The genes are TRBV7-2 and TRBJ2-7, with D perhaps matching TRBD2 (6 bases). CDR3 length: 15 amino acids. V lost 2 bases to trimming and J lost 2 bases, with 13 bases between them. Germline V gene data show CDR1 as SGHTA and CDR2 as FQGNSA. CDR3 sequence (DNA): TGTGCCAGCAGCTTACCCGGGACTTCCACCTACGAGCAGTACTTC. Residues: CASSLPGTSTYEQYF.

CDR3 amino acids: CASSRDRADEQYF. As DNA, the CDR3 is TGTGCCAGCAGCAGGGACAGGGCCGACGAGCAGTACTTC. The chain uses TRBV7-3 and TRBJ2-7; 9 bases agree with TRBD1. The CDR3 has 13 amino acids. Per germline, CDR1 SGHTA and CDR2 FQGTGA. The junction had 4 bases not matched to a gene; V was cut back by 5 bases and J by 5 bases.

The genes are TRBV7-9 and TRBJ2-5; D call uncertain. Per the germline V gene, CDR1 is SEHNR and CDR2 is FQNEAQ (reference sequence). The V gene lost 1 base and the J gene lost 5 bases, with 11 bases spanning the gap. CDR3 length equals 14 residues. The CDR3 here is CASSLENVRETQYF. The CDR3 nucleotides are TGTGCCAGCAGCTTAGAGAACGTACGGGAGACCCAGTACTTC.

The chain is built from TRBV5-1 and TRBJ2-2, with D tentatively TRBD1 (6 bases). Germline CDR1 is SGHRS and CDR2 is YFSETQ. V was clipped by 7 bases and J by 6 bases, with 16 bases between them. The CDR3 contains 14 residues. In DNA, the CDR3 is TGCGCCAGCGAGCAGGGGTTAATTTCCGGGGAGCTGTTTTTT. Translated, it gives CASEQGLISGELFF.

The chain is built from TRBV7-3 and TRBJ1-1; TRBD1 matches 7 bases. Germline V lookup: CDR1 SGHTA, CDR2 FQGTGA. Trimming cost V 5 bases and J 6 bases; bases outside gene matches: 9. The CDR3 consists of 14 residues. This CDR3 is CASSDTGDKAEAFF. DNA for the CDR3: TGTGCCAGCAGCGATACAGGGGATAAGGCTGAAGCTTTCTTT.

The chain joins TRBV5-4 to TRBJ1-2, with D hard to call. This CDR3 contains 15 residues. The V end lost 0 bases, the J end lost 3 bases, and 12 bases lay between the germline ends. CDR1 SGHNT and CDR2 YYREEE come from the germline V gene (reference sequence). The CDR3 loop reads CASSLGGFGDYGYTF. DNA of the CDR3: TGTGCCAGCAGCTTGGGTGGTTTCGGGGACTATGGCTACACCTTC.

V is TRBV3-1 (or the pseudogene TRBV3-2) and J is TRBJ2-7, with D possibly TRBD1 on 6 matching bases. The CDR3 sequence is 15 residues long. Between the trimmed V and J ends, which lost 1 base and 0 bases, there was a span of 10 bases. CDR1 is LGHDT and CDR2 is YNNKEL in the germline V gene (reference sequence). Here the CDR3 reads CASSQAAGASYEQYF. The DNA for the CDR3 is TGTGCCAGCAGCCAAGCGGCAGGGGCCTCCTACGAGCAGTACTTC.

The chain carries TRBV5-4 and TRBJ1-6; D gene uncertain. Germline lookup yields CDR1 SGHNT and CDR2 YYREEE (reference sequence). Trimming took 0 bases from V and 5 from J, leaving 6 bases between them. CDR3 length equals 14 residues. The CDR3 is CASSLERDNSPLHF. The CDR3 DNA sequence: TGTGCCAGCAGCTTGGAACGGGATAATTCACCCCTCCACTTT.

Here the CDR3 reads CASSQDSAGGGSPLHF. In nucleotides, the CDR3 is TGCGCCAGCAGCCAAGATTCGGCAGGGGGCGGTTCACCCCTCCACTTT. The rearrangement joins TRBV4-1 to TRBJ1-6, with 8 positions matching TRBD1. Losses at the gene ends were 0 bases for V and 9 bases for J; bases not matched to a gene: 7. CDR3 length: 16 amino acids. The germline V gene encodes CDR1 MGHRA and CDR2 YSYEKL.

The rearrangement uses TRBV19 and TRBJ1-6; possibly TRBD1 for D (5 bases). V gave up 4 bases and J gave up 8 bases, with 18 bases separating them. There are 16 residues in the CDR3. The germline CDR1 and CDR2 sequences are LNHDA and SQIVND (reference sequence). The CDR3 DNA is TGTGCCAGTAGTACGTCCGGGCAGGGAAGGCATTCACCCCTCCACTTT. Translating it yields CASSTSGQGRHSPLHF.

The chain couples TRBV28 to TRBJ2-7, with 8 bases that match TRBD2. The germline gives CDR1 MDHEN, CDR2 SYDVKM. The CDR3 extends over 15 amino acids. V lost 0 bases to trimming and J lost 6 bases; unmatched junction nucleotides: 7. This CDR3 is CASSLWVAGRGEQYF. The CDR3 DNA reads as TGTGCCAGCAGTTTATGGGTAGCGGGGAGGGGCGAGCAGTACTTC.

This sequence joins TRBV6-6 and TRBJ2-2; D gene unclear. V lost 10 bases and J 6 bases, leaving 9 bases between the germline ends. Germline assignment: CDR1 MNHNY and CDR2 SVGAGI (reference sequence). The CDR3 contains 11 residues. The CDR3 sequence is CATRGPGELFF. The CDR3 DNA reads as TGTGCCACCCGCGGTCCCGGGGAGCTGTTTTTT.

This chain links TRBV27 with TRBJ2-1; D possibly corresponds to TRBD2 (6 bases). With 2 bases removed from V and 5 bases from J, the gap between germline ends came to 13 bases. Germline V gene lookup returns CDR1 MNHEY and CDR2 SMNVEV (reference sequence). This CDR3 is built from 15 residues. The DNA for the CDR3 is TGTGCCAGCAGTTTAGCCGTAGCGGTCCACAATGAGCAGTTCTTC. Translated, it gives CASSLAVAVHNEQFF.

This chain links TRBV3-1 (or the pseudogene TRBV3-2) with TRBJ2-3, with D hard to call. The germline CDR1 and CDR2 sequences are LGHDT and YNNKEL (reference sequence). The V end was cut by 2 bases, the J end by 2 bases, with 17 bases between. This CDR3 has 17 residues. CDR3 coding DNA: TGTGCCAGCAGCCAAACCCAGACATCCAATGCCACAGATACGCAGTATTTT. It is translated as CASSQTQTSNATDTQYF.

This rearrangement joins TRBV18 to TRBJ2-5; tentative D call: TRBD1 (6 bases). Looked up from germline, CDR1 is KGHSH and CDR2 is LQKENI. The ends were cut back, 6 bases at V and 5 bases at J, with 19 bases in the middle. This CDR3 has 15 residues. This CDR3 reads CASSHPDRPAETQYF. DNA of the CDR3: TGTGCCAGCTCCCACCCCGACAGGCCGGCGGAGACCCAGTACTTC.

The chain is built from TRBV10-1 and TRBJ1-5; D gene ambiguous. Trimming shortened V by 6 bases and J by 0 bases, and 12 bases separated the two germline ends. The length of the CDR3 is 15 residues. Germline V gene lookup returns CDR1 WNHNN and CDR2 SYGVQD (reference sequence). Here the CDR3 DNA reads TGCGCCAGCAGACCGACGGAGCGTAGCAATCAGCCCCAGCATTTT. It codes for CASRPTERSNQPQHF.

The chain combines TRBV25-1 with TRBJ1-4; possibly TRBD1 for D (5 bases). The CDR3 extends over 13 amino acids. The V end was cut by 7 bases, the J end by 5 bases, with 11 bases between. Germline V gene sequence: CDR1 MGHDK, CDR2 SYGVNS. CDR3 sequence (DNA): TGTGCCAGCAACGGCAGGGTGAATGAAAAACTGTTTTTT. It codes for CASNGRVNEKLFF.

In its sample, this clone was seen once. This CDR3 reads CASRGGRDEQYF. In DNA, the CDR3 is TGTGCCAGCAGAGGGGGCAGGGACGAGCAGTACTTC. The genes are TRBV7-9 and TRBJ2-7, with TRBD1 matching over 7 bases. The CDR3 is 12 residues long. The germline gives CDR1 SEHNR, CDR2 FQNEAQ (reference sequence). V lost 6 bases, J lost 5 bases, and 4 bases stayed unmatched.

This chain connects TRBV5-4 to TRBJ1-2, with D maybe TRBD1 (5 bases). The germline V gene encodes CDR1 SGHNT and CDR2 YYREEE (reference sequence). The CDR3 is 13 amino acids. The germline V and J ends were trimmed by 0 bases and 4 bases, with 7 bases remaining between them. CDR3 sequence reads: CASSLGQIYGYTF. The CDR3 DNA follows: TGTGCCAGCAGCTTGGGACAGATCTATGGCTACACCTTC.

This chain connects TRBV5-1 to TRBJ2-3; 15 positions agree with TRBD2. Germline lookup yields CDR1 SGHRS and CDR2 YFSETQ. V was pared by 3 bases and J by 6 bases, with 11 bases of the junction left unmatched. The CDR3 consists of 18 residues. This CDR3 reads CASSSNGLAGGLMDTQYF. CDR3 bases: TGCGCCAGCAGCTCGAATGGACTAGCGGGGGGGCTTATGGATACGCAGTATTTT.

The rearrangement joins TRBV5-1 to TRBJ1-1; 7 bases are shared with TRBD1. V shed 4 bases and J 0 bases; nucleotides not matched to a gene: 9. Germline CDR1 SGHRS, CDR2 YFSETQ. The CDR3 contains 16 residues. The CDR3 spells CASSPGTAIVNTEAFF. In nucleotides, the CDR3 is TGCGCCAGCAGCCCTGGGACAGCGATTGTGAACACTGAAGCTTTCTTT.